What follows are 9 T cell receptor beta chains derived from one specimen sequenced in a study of T-cell reconstitution after alpha-beta-depleted transplantation in children (dated by TCRdb to 2016 to 2017). Libraries were prepared through PCR. The sequencing machine was an Illumina HiSeq 2500. TCR libraries were prepared with molecular barcoding, using unique molecular identifiers to normalize TCRbeta repertoire quantification. TCRdb handled the public reads itself, with Q25 trimming in fastp and clone calling in MiXCR, and kept productive beta chains. Rows matching on CDR3 protein sequence are summarized as one entry with the most common DNA and genes. Counted in this sample were around 200,000 distinct CDR3 sequences; roughly 7.5% of them appeared once. Of the sample, over 2.5% falls within the top ten clones. The sequences come from PBMCs from the stem cell graft donor, collected from the stem cell graft. These receptors were collected from a human donor who donated a stem cell graft to a child with Wiskott-Aldrich syndrome.

This clonotype was detected ten times or more. J is TRBJ2-3 and V is TRBV5-1; D uncertain. V was pared by 2 bases and J by 3 bases, with 7 bases between. This CDR3 has 13 residues. CDR1 SGHRS and CDR2 YFSETQ come from the germline V gene. The CDR3 DNA sequence: TGCGCCAGCAGCTTATTCGGGACAGATACGCAGTATTTT. It is translated as CASSLFGTDTQYF.

This clonotype was picked up many times. The chain has TRBV20-1 and TRBJ2-7, with 11 bases aligning to TRBD2. The CDR3 extends over 13 amino acids. Germline V gene lookup returns CDR1 DFQATT and CDR2 SNEGSKA (reference sequence). This CDR3 is CSAKLAGVGEQYF. CDR3 bases: TGCAGCGCAAAACTAGCGGGAGTGGGCGAGCAGTACTTC.

This clonotype showed up just a few times. The chain links TRBV20-1 to TRBJ1-5, with D tentatively TRBD1 (6 bases). The germline V and J ends were trimmed by 3 bases and 5 bases, with 11 bases remaining between them. The CDR3 spans 13 residues. Germline V gene lookup returns CDR1 DFQATT and CDR2 SNEGSKA (reference sequence). CDR3 residues: CSASPGGDQPQHF. The CDR3 DNA reads as TGCAGTGCTAGTCCCGGGGGCGATCAGCCCCAGCATTTT.

The sample holds one count of this clonotype. This chain connects TRBV12-3 or TRBV12-4 to TRBJ1-5; a possible D gene is TRBD1 (6 bases). Trimming pared 6 bases from V and 6 bases from J, leaving 18 bases between. This CDR3 has 15 residues. The CDR3 sequence: CASSSPGDRVQPQHF. In DNA, the CDR3 is TGTGCCAGCAGCTCCCCAGGGGATCGGGTTCAGCCCCAGCATTTT.

This clonotype has at least ten counts. The J gene is TRBJ2-1, the V gene TRBV18, with D possibly being TRBD2 (6 bases). The CDR3 is 15 residues long. Germline CDR1 KGHSH, CDR2 LQKENI. V lost 6 bases and J 0 bases, leaving 12 bases between the germline ends. This CDR3 reads CASSSGLGSYNEQFF. The CDR3, as DNA: TGTGCCAGCTCGTCGGGACTTGGCTCCTACAATGAGCAGTTCTTC.

This clonotype was found many times. This chain uses TRBV5-1 with TRBJ2-5; D remains ambiguous. This CDR3 has 12 amino acids. From germline, CDR1 is SGHRS and CDR2 YFSETQ. With 0 bases removed from V and 5 bases from J, the gap between germline ends came to 5 bases. The CDR3 is CASSLDEETQYF. Here the CDR3 DNA reads TGCGCCAGCAGCTTGGATGAGGAGACCCAGTACTTC.

This clonotype was counted many times. The rearrangement joins TRBV5-1 to TRBJ2-7; 10 bases fit TRBD2. Trimming removed 0 bases from V and 6 bases from J; junction bases left unmatched: 6. This CDR3 has 15 amino acids. Germline V gives CDR1 SGHRS, CDR2 YFSETQ. DNA for the CDR3: TGCGCCAGCAGCTTGGTTCTAGCGGGAGTCGGCGAGCAGTACTTC. It translates to CASSLVLAGVGEQYF.

This clonotype came up many times. This CDR3 reads CSVNRDGNEKLFF. The DNA of the CDR3 is TGCAGCGTAAACAGGGACGGTAATGAAAAACTGTTTTTT. The V gene is TRBV29-1, the J gene TRBJ1-4; possibly TRBD1 for D (6 bases). CDR1 and CDR2 from the germline V gene are SQVTM and ANQGSEA. The CDR3 covers 13 residues. V was pared by 6 bases and J by 4 bases, with 12 bases between. The full variable domain, rest sourced from reference TRBV29-1 and TRBJ1-4, is SAVISQKPSRDICQRGTSLTIQCQVDSQVTMMFWYRQQPGQSLTLIATANQGSEATYESGFVIDKFPISRPNLTFSTLTVSNMSPEDSSIYLCSVNRDGNEKLFFGSGTQLSVL.

Only a few counts were recorded for this clonotype. This chain links TRBV7-9 with TRBJ1-1; TRBD1 matches at 10 bases. The germline V gene has CDR1 SEHNR and CDR2 FQNEAQ (reference sequence). The V segment lost 5 bases and the J segment 1 base; nucleotides outside the gene matches: 10. The CDR3 totals 17 residues. The DNA of the CDR3 is TGTGCCAGCAGCCTAGTCCCGGGACAGGGGTCGAACACTGAAGCTTTCTTT. This gives the protein CASSLVPGQGSNTEAFF.